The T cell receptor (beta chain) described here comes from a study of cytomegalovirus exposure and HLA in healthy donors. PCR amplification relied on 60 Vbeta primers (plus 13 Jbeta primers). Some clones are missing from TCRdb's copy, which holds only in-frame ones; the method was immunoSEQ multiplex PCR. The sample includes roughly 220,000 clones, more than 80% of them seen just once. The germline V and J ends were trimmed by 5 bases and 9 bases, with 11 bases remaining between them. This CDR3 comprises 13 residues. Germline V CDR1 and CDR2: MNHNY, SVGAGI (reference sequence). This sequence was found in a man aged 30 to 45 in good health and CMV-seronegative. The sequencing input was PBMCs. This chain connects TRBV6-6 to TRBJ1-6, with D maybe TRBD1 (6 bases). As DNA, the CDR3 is TGTGCCAGCAGTCAAACAGGGAGTTCACCCCTCCACTTT. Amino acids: CASSQTGSSPLHF.